The clone carrying this T cell receptor beta chain shows up as medium-sized by frequency. Germline V lookup: CDR1 SGHAT, CDR2 FQNNGV. The CDR3 loop spans 15 amino acids. This sample stems from a study of CXCR3-negative and CXCR3-positive naive CD8 T cells. Preparation of TRB cDNA libraries relied on 5' RACE carrying UMI labels. TCRdb reprocessed the 5' RACE reads and stores each CDR3 protein as one record, lacking DNA. The repertoire table contains about 48,000 distinct CDR3 sequences. The TCR sequence derives from a human donor in good health. Some clones in this sample may be carry-over from other donors' samples. The sequenced material came from memory CD8+ T cells from blood. V gene TRBV11-2 combines with J gene TRBJ2-2; the TCRdb call, TRBD1, lacks DNA for checking. CDR3 amino acids: CASSTGQGRTGELFF. Variable domain in full (rest from reference TRBV11-2 and TRBJ2-2): EAGVAQSPRYKIIEKRQSVAFWCNPISGHATLYWYQQILGQGPKLLIQFQNNGVVDDSQLPKDRFSAERLKGVDSTLKIQPAKLEDSAVYLCASSTGQGRTGELFFGEGSRLTVL.